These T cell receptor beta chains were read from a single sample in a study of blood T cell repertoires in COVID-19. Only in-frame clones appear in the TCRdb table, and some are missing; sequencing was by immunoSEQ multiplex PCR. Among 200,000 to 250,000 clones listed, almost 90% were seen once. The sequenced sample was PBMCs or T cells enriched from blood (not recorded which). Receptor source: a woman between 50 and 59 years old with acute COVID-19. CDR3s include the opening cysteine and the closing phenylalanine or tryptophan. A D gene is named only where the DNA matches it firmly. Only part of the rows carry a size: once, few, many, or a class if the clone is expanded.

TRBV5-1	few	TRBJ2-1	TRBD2	CASSYIAGAGDNEQFF	TGCGCCAGCAGCTATATAGCGGGAGCGGGGGACAATGAGCAGTTCTTC
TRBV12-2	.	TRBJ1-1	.	CASRLDRGMNTEAFF	TGTGCAAGTCGCTTAGATCGGGGGATGAACACTGAAGCTTTCTTT
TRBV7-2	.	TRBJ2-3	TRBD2	CASSLELIAGGPPDTQYF	TGTGCCAGCAGCTTAGAGCTCATTGCGGGAGGGCCCCCAGATACGCAGTATTTT
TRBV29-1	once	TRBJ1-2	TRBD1	CSGSGGLDYGYTF	TGCAGCGGGTCAGGGGGCCTTGACTATGGCTACACCTTC
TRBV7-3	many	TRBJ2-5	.	CASSLRDNDQETQYF	TGTGCCAGCTCCCTTCGAGACAACGATCAAGAGACCCAGTACTTC
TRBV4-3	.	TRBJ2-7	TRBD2	CASSRTSGRAYEQYF	TGCGCCAGCAGCCGCACTAGCGGGAGGGCCTACGAGCAGTACTTC
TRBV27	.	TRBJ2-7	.	CASSSTPAAYEQYF	TGTGCCAGCAGTTCAACCCCGGCGGCCTACGAGCAGTACTTC
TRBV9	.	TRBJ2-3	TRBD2	CASSVPTSGTGDTQYF	TGTGCCAGCAGCGTTCCGACTAGCGGGACGGGTGATACGCAGTATTTT
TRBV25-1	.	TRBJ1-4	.	CASKDYRWEKLFF	TGTGCCAGCAAGGACTACCGGTGGGAAAAACTGTTTTTT
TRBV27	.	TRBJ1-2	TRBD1	CASSSPGQGDYGYTF	TGTGCCAGCAGTTCCCCTGGGCAGGGGGACTATGGCTACACCTTC
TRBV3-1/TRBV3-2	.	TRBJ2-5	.	CASSHQQETQYF	TGTGCCAGCAGCCACCAACAAGAGACCCAGTACTTC
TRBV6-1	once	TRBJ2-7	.	CASSDPVGTLSYEQYF	TGTGCCAGCAGTGACCCGGTGGGGACTCTGTCCTACGAGCAGTACTTC
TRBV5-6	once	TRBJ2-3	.	CASSLARIYTDTQYF	TGTGCCAGCAGCTTGGCGCGGATTTATACAGATACGCAGTATTTT
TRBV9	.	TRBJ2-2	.	CASSVRGEVTGELFF	TGTGCCAGCAGCGTACGGGGTGAGGTCACCGGGGAGCTGTTTTTT
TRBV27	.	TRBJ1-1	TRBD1	CASSSYRGGPATEAFF	TGTGCCAGCAGTTCCTACAGGGGGGGGCCCGCGACTGAAGCTTTCTTT
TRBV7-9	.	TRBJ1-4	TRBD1	CASSLATGQGEKLFF	TGTGCCAGCAGCTTAGCGACAGGGCAAGGTGAAAAACTGTTTTTT
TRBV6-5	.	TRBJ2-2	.	CASSTGSGNTGELFF	TGTGCCAGCAGTACTGGGTCGGGGAACACCGGGGAGCTGTTTTTT
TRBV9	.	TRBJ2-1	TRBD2	CASSVASGTIQGGEQFF	TGTGCCAGCAGCGTAGCATCCGGGACTATCCAGGGCGGTGAGCAGTTCTTC
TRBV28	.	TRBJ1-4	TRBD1	CASSLSTGTNDEKLFF	TGTGCCAGCAGTTTATCGACAGGGACGAACGATGAAAAACTGTTTTTT
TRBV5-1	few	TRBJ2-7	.	CASSRGPAFGTATYEQYF	TGCGCCAGCAGCCGTGGACCGGCCTTCGGGACTGCCACCTACGAGCAGTACTTC
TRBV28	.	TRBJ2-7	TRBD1	CASSFPDRGYEQYF	TGTGCCAGCAGTTTTCCGGACAGGGGCTACGAGCAGTACTTC
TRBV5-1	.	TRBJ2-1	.	CASSLAVGSPHNEQFF	TGCGCCAGCAGCTTGGCTGTCGGGAGCCCTCACAATGAGCAGTTCTTC
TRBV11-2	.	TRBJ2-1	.	CASSLVPLERYEQFF	TGTGCCAGCAGCTTAGTCCCCCTAGAAAGATATGAGCAGTTCTTC
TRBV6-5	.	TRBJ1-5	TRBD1	CASSRDSPFNQPQHF	TGTGCCAGCAGTCGGGACAGCCCCTTCAATCAGCCCCAGCATTTT
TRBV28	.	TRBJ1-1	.	CASRVGGSEAFF	TGTGCCAGCAGGGTCGGGGGTAGTGAAGCTTTCTTT
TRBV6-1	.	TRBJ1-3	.	CASSEWGGPGNTIYF	TGTGCCAGCAGTGAATGGGGGGGGCCTGGAAACACCATATATTTT
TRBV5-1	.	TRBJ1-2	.	CASSSVGEDYGYTF	TGCGCCAGCAGCTCGGTGGGGGAGGATTACGGCTACACCTTC
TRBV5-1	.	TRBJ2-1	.	CASSPGVTYNEQFF	TGCGCCAGCAGCCCCGGTGTTACCTACAATGAGCAGTTCTTC
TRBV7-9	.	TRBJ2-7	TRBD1	CASSLSGTGIEQYF	TGTGCCAGCAGCTTGTCCGGGACAGGGATCGAGCAGTACTTC
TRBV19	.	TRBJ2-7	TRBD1	CASSQGQVYEQYF	TGTGCCAGTAGTCAGGGACAGGTCTACGAGCAGTACTTC
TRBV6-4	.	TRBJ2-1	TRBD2	CASSVVAGGINEQFF	TGTGCCAGCAGTGTAGTAGCGGGAGGAATTAATGAGCAGTTCTTC
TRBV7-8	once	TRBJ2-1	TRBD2	CASSSGLAGVWTGEQFF	TGTGCCAGCAGTTCGGGACTAGCGGGAGTGTGGACGGGTGAGCAGTTCTTC
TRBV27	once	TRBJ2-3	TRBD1	CASRTQGALTDTQYF	TGTGCCAGCAGAACACAGGGGGCTCTCACAGATACGCAGTATTTT